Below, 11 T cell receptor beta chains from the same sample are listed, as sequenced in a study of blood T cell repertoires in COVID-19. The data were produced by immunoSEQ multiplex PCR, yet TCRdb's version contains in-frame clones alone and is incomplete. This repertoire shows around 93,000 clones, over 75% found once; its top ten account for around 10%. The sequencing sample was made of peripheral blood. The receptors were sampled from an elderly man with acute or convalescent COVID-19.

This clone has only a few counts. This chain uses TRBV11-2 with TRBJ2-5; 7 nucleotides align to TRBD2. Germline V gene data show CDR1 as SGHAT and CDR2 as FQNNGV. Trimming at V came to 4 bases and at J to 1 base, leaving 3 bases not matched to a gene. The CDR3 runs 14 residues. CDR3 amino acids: CASSSTSVQETQYF. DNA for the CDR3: TGTGCCAGCAGCTCCACTAGCGTCCAAGAGACCCAGTACTTC.

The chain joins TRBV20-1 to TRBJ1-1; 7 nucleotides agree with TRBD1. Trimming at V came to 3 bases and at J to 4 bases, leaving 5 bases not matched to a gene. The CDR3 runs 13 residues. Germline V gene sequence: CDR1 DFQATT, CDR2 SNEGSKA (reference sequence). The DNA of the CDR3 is TGCAGTGCTAGTGGGGCAGGGGGCACTGAAGCTTTCTTT. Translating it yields CSASGAGGTEAFF.

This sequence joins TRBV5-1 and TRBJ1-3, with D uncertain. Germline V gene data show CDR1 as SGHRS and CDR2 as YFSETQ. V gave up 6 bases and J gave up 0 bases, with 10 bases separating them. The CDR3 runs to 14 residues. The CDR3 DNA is TGCGCCAGCAAGGCGGAGAGCTCTGGAAACACCATATATTTT. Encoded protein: CASKAESSGNTIYF.

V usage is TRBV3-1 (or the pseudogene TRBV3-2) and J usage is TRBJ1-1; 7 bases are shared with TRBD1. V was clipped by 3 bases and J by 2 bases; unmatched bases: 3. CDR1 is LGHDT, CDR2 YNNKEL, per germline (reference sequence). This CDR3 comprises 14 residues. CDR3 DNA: TGTGCCAGCAGCCAGGGACAGTTTAACACTGAAGCTTTCTTT. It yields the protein CASSQGQFNTEAFF.

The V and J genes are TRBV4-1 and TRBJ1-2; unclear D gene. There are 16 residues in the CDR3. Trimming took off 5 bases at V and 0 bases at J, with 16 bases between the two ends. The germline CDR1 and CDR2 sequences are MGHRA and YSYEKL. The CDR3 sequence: CASSERYVRANYGYTF. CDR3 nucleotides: TGCGCCAGCAGCGAGAGGTACGTGAGAGCTAACTATGGCTACACCTTC.

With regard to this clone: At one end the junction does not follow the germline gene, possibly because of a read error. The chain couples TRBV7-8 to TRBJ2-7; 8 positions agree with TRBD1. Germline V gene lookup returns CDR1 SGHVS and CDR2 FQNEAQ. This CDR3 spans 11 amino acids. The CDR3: CASSRTGKWDF. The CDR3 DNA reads TGTGCCAGCAGTCGGACAGGGAAGTGGGACTTC.

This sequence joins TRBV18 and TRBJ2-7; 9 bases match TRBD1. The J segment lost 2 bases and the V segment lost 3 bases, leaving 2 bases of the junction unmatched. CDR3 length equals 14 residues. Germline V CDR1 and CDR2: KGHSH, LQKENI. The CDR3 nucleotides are TGTGCCAGCTCACCGGGGACAGGGCCCTACGAGCAGTACTTC. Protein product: CASSPGTGPYEQYF. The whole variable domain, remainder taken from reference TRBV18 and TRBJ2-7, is NAGVMQNPRHLVRRRGQEARLRCSPMKGHSHVYWYRQLPEEGLKFMVYLQKENIIDESGMPKERFSAEFPKEGPSILRIQQVVRGDSAAYFCASSPGTGPYEQYFGPGTRLTVT.

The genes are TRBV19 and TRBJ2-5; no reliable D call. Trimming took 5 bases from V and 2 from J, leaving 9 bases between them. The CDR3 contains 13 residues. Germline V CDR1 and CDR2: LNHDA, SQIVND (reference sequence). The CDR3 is CASSQHRQETQYF. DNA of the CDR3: TGTGCCAGTAGTCAACATCGTCAAGAGACCCAGTACTTC.

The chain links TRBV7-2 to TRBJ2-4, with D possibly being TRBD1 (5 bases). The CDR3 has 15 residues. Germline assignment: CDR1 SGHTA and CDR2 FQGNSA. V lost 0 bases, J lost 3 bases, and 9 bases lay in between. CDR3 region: CASSLAQGVKNIQYF. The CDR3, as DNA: TGTGCCAGCAGCTTAGCTCAGGGTGTCAAAAACATTCAGTACTTC. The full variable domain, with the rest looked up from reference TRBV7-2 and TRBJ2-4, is GAGVSQSPSNKVTEKGKDVELRCDPISGHTALYWYRQSLGQGLEFLIYFQGNSAPDKSGLPSDRFSAERTGGSVSTLTIQRTQQEDSAVYLCASSLAQGVKNIQYFGAGTRLSVL.

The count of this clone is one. This CDR3 reads CSVEEGWTGYNEQFF. CDR3 DNA sequence: TGCAGCGTTGAAGAAGGTTGGACGGGGTACAATGAGCAGTTCTTC. The chain joins TRBV29-1 to TRBJ2-1; the D gene is possibly TRBD2 (5 bases). Germline loops: CDR1 SQVTM, CDR2 ANQGSEA. The V end was cut by 0 bases, the J end by 4 bases, with 13 bases between. CDR3 size: 15 residues.

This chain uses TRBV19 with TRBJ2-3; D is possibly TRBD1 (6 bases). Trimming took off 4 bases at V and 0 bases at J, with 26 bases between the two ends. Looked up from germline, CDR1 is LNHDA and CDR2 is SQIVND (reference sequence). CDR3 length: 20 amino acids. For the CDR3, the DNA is TGTGCCAGTAGTACCGTACTGCCCACGGACAGACGAACTAGCACAGATACGCAGTATTTT. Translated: CASSTVLPTDRRTSTDTQYF. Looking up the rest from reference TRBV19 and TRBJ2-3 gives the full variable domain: DGGITQSPKYLFRKEGQNVTLSCEQNLNHDAMYWYRQDPGQGLRLIYYSQIVNDFQKGDIAEGYSVSREKKESFPLTVTSAQKNPTAFYLCASSTVLPTDRRTSTDTQYFGPGTRLTVL.